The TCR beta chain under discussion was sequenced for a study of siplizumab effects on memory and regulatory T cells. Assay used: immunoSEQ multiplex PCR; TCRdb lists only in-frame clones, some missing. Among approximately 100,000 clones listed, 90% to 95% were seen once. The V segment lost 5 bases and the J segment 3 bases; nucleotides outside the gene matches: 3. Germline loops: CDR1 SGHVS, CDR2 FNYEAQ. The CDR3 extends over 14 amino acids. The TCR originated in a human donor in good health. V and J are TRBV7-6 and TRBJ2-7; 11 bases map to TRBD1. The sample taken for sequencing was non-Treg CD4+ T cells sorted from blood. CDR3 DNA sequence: TGTGCCAGCAGCGAGGGACAGGGGGGCTACGAGCAGTACTTC. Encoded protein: CASSEGQGGYEQYF.